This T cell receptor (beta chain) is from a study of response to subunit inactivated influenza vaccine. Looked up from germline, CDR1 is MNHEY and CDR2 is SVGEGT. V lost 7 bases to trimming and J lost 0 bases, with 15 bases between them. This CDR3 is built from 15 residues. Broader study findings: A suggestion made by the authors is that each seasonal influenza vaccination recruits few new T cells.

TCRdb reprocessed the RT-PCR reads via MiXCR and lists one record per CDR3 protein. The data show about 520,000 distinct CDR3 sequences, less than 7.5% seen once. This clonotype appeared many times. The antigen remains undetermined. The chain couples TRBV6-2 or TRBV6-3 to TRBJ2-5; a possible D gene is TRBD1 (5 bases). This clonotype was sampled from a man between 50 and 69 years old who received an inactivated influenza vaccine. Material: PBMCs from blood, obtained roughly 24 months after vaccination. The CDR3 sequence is CASTHETAYQETQYF. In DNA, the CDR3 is TGTGCCAGCACCCACGAGACAGCCTACCAAGAGACCCAGTACTTC.